The 29 T cell receptor beta chains in this list originate from one sample, sequenced in a study of T cell changes during pregnancy in multiple sclerosis. Using immunoSEQ multiplex PCR, the repertoire was profiled, and TCRdb retains in-frame clones only, with some absent. The sample lists 46,000 or so clones; around 93% were seen once. Sequences were derived from CD8+ T cells from peripheral blood mononuclear cells, sampled after pregnancy. The receptors stem from a female donor with multiple sclerosis, enrolled in a pregnancy study.

This chain connects TRBV19 to TRBJ2-2; no clear D gene. Germline assignment: CDR1 LNHDA and CDR2 SQIVND (reference sequence). Trimming left V 8 bases short and J 5 bases short, with 6 bases between. CDR3 length equals 11 residues. This chain's CDR3 is CASEMTGELFF. The DNA for the CDR3 is TGTGCCAGTGAGATGACCGGGGAGCTGTTTTTT.

The genes are TRBV6-4 and TRBJ2-3; D perhaps matches TRBD1 (5 bases). Germline V CDR1 and CDR2: MRHNA, SNTAGT. V was clipped by 3 bases and J by 6 bases, with 13 bases between them. The CDR3 extends over 14 amino acids. The CDR3 loop reads CASSEGRESDTQYF. In DNA form, the CDR3 reads TGTGCCAGCAGTGAGGGCAGGGAATCGGATACGCAGTATTTT.

V gene TRBV6-5 combines with J gene TRBJ2-3; 9 bases are shared with TRBD2. The CDR3 is made up of 15 amino acids. V trimming: 2 bases; J trimming: 4 bases; junction bases outside the gene matches: 4. In germline, CDR1 is MNHEY, CDR2 SVGAGI. CDR3 nucleotides: TGTGCCAGCAGTTACGGGCGGGGGGGAGCAGATACGCAGTATTTT. This gives the protein CASSYGRGGADTQYF.

This clone was seen just once. This chain connects TRBV7-6 to TRBJ2-3, with 9 bases lining up with TRBD2. The CDR3 extends over 16 amino acids. CDR1 SGHVS and CDR2 FNYEAQ come from the germline V gene. Unmatched junction bases numbered 11, after V lost 1 base and J lost 9 bases. Here the CDR3 DNA reads TGTGCCAGCAGCTTAGTGGCTAGCGGGGAGAGAGGAACGCAGTATTTT. Protein product: CASSLVASGERGTQYF.

The rearrangement links TRBV6-6 to TRBJ2-1; possibly TRBD1 for D (7 bases). Germline V lookup: CDR1 MNHNY, CDR2 SVGAGI (reference sequence). This CDR3 has 14 amino acids. The V end was cut by 5 bases, the J end by 7 bases, with 15 bases between. CDR3 nucleotides: TGTGCCAGCAGTGGCCGGAGGGGGCTTAATGAGCAGTTCTTC. Residues: CASSGRRGLNEQFF.

This clone was picked up one time. The gene calls are TRBV11-2 and TRBJ1-4; D is possibly TRBD1 (6 bases). This CDR3 region has 12 residues. Germline loops: CDR1 SGHAT, CDR2 FQNNGV. V dropped 1 base and J dropped 14 bases, with 11 bases sitting between them. CDR3 DNA: TGTGCCAGCAGCTTAGGAGGGGACACTCTGTTTTTT. It encodes CASSLGGDTLFF.

The V call is TRBV7-2, the J call TRBJ2-7; tentative D call: TRBD2 (6 bases). The V gene's germline CDR1 is SGHTA and CDR2 FQGNSA. Trimming left V 1 base short and J 5 bases short, with 12 bases between. The CDR3 loop spans 14 amino acids. The CDR3 DNA is TGTGCCAGCAGCTTAGAAGGAGGGTTGGACGAGCAGTACTTC. Amino acids: CASSLEGGLDEQYF.

Only one count was recorded for this clone. The rearrangement uses TRBV2 and TRBJ1-2; D gene ambiguous. The CDR3 runs to 12 residues. Per germline, CDR1 SNHLY and CDR2 FYNNEI. Trimming cost V 7 bases and J 6 bases, with 12 bases left between them. CDR3: CASIMGLDGYTF. CDR3 DNA: TGTGCCAGCATAATGGGCCTGGATGGCTACACCTTC.

This chain uses TRBV4-1 with TRBJ2-7; D call uncertain. From germline, CDR1 is MGHRA and CDR2 YSYEKL. This CDR3 is built from 12 residues. V lost 4 bases, J lost 0 bases, and 4 bases lay in between. In nucleotides, the CDR3 is TGCGCCAGCAGCCCAAACTCCTACGAGCAGTACTTC. Its translation is CASSPNSYEQYF.

The chain carries TRBV11-2 and TRBJ2-5; TRBD1 might be the D (6 bases). V shed 0 bases and J shed 3 bases, with 14 bases lying between them. This CDR3 is built from 16 residues. The germline gives CDR1 SGHAT, CDR2 FQNNGV. CDR3 in DNA: TGTGCCAGCAGCTTAGATCTAACAGGGTGGGAAGAGACCCAGTACTTC. Protein: CASSLDLTGWEETQYF.

V is TRBV12-5 and J is TRBJ2-1, with TRBD2 matching 15 bases. CDR3 length: 17 amino acids. CDR1 and CDR2 (germline): LGHNT, FRNRAP. With 1 base clipped from V and 6 bases from J, the junction kept 4 bases outside the gene matches. Here the CDR3 reads CASGLAGTSGGSNEQFF. The CDR3 nucleotides read TGTGCTAGTGGTTTGGCCGGGACTAGCGGGGGGTCCAATGAGCAGTTCTTC.

The gene calls are TRBV14 and TRBJ1-2; 10 bases match TRBD1. Germline V gene data show CDR1 as SGHDN and CDR2 as FVKESK. V shed 4 bases and J 1 base; nucleotides not matched to a gene: 3. CDR3 size: 15 residues. CDR3: CASSRDRGLNYGYTF. The DNA for the CDR3 is TGTGCCAGCAGCCGGGACAGGGGCCTTAACTATGGCTACACCTTC.

This chain links TRBV9 with TRBJ2-7, with D maybe TRBD1 (5 bases). The germline CDR1 and CDR2 sequences are SGDLS and YYNGEE. The V and J ends lost 0 bases and 3 bases respectively, with 10 bases between them. The CDR3 loop spans 14 amino acids. Here the CDR3 DNA reads TGTGCCAGCAGCGTAGACCCAGGGTTCTACGAGCAGTACTTC. It encodes CASSVDPGFYEQYF.

The CDR3, as DNA: TGTGCCAGCCTTCCCTTGGGACACACCTCTGGGGCCAACGTCCTGACTTTC. As protein: CASLPLGHTSGANVLTF. The chain links TRBV27 to TRBJ2-6; D is possibly TRBD1 (6 bases). This CDR3 region has 17 residues. V lost 8 bases, J lost 0 bases, and 17 bases lay in between. Germline V CDR1 and CDR2: MNHEY, SMNVEV (reference sequence).

V is TRBV2 and J is TRBJ2-1; TRBD2 matches 11 bases. CDR3 length: 15 residues. CDR1 is SNHLY and CDR2 is FYNNEI in the germline V gene. Trimming took 6 bases from V and 10 from J; bases not matched to a gene: 11. CDR3 coding DNA: TGTGCCAGCAGGGTCACTAGCGGGGGACCCGAAGAGCAGTTCTTC. It is translated as CASRVTSGGPEEQFF.

The chain uses TRBV29-1 and TRBJ2-1, with a weak D call TRBD2 (6 bases). V lost 6 bases and J lost 0, with 15 bases in between. From germline, CDR1 is SQVTM and CDR2 ANQGSEA. This CDR3 contains 15 residues. The DNA of the CDR3 is TGCAGCGTCGCCGGAGGGGCGAGCTCCTACAATGAGCAGTTCTTC. Its translation: CSVAGGASSYNEQFF.

V usage is TRBV14 and J usage is TRBJ2-2, with a tentative D call TRBD2 (6 bases). The CDR3 has 15 residues. V gave up 1 base and J gave up 7 bases, with 13 bases separating them. Per the germline V gene, CDR1 is SGHDN and CDR2 is FVKESK. The CDR3 region is CASSQVEGLGGELFF. Written as DNA, the CDR3 is TGTGCCAGCAGCCAAGTGGAGGGTTTGGGCGGGGAGCTGTTTTTT.

The chain couples TRBV27 to TRBJ2-2; D might be TRBD1 (5 bases). Germline CDR1 reads MNHEY; CDR2 reads SMNVEV (reference sequence). The V gene lost 3 bases and the J gene lost 6 bases, with 14 bases spanning the gap. CDR3 length: 15 residues. CDR3 amino acids: CASSFRDFRPGELFF. CDR3 in DNA: TGTGCCAGCAGTTTCAGGGATTTCCGGCCCGGGGAGCTGTTTTTT.

CDR3 residues: CATSRLGSEAFF. The CDR3 region has the DNA TGTGCCACCAGCAGGCTCGGGAGCGAAGCTTTCTTT. This chain joins TRBV15 and TRBJ1-1, with D hard to call. CDR3 length: 12 residues. Trimming pared 3 bases from V and 8 bases from J, leaving 10 bases between. CDR1 is LNHNV and CDR2 is YYDKDF in the germline V gene (reference sequence).

This chain links TRBV7-9 with TRBJ2-1; 11 bases map to TRBD1. The V gene end was trimmed by 6 bases and the J gene end by 15 bases; junction bases not matched to a gene: 16. The CDR3 contains 15 residues. CDR1 SEHNR and CDR2 FQNEAQ come from the germline V gene (reference sequence). This CDR3 reads CASSLPGQGAASGFF. Written as DNA, the CDR3 is TGTGCCAGCAGTCTCCCCGGACAGGGGGCTGCCTCGGGGTTCTTC.

The chain employs TRBV5-1 and TRBJ2-7; the match to TRBD1 covers 7 bases. The CDR3 runs to 14 residues. CDR1 and CDR2 from the germline V gene are SGHRS and YFSETQ. The junction had 7 bases not matched to a gene; V was cut back by 4 bases and J by 3 bases. The CDR3 region is CASSPTGQFYEQYF. In nucleotides, the CDR3 is TGCGCCAGCAGCCCCACGGGACAGTTCTACGAGCAGTACTTC.

This clone was observed once. J is TRBJ2-5 and V is TRBV30; TRBD2 aligns across 8 bases. Germline V lookup: CDR1 GTSNPN, CDR2 SVGIG (reference sequence). The CDR3 is 13 residues long. J gave up 5 bases and V 0 bases, and 2 bases lay outside the gene matches. The CDR3 protein is CAWSVAGGETQYF. In DNA form, the CDR3 reads TGTGCCTGGAGTGTTGCGGGAGGCGAGACCCAGTACTTC.

The chain combines TRBV9 with TRBJ1-1; 8 nucleotides match TRBD1. Germline CDR1 and CDR2: SGDLS and YYNGEE. J lost 3 bases, V lost 0 bases, and 1 base had no gene match. CDR3 length: 14 residues. CDR3 DNA: TGTGCCAGCAGCGTAGACAGGGGGGACACTGAAGCTTTCTTT. This translates into CASSVDRGDTEAFF.

This chain joins TRBV7-9 and TRBJ2-7; the match to TRBD2 covers 8 bases. CDR3 length: 13 amino acids. Germline-derived CDR1 and CDR2 are SEHNR and FQNEAQ (reference sequence). Unmatched junction bases numbered 3, after V lost 5 bases and J lost 3 bases. The CDR3 DNA reads TGTGCCAGCAGCGCAGCGGGAGACTACGAGCAGTACTTC. This encodes CASSAAGDYEQYF.

J is TRBJ2-2 and V is TRBV10-3; 8 bases fit TRBD1. CDR1 ENHRY and CDR2 SYGVKD come from the germline V gene. The CDR3 contains 16 residues. With 4 bases clipped from V and 5 bases from J, the junction kept 9 bases outside the gene matches. This CDR3 is CAISVPGGDRTGELFF. For the CDR3, the DNA is TGTGCCATCAGTGTCCCAGGGGGCGATCGGACCGGGGAGCTGTTTTTT.

The V gene is TRBV6-1, the J gene TRBJ2-6; no definite D call. The V and J ends lost 4 bases and 4 bases respectively, with 11 bases between them. The CDR3 spans 15 residues. The germline V gene encodes CDR1 MNHNS and CDR2 SASEGT. The CDR3 here is CASSAKPAGANVLTF. The DNA of the CDR3 is TGTGCCAGCAGTGCAAAGCCTGCGGGGGCCAACGTCCTGACTTTC.

The chain recombines TRBV28 with TRBJ1-5; weak D call: TRBD1 (5 bases). The V and J ends lost 1 base and 1 base respectively, with 14 bases between them. CDR1 is MDHEN and CDR2 is SYDVKM in the germline V gene. The CDR3 totals 17 residues. The chain's CDR3 is CASSLYVGAGSNQPQHF. The CDR3 DNA sequence: TGTGCCAGCAGTTTATACGTAGGGGCCGGGAGCAATCAGCCCCAGCATTTT.

The gene calls are TRBV29-1 and TRBJ2-1; TRBD2 is a possible D gene (6 bases). Germline CDR1 and CDR2: SQVTM and ANQGSEA. The CDR3 has 17 residues. V was clipped by 4 bases and J by 4 bases, with 23 bases between them. For the CDR3, the DNA is TGCAGCGTTGCGAAGGGACTGACCCCGGAAGATTACAATGAGCAGTTCTTC. Translating gives CSVAKGLTPEDYNEQFF.

CDR3 protein: CASRIWAGSSETQYF. The CDR3 nucleotides read TGCGCCAGCAGGATTTGGGCGGGGTCGTCGGAGACCCAGTACTTC. The genes are TRBV5-1 and TRBJ2-5; D possibly corresponds to TRBD2 (6 bases). The CDR3 extends over 15 amino acids. CDR1 and CDR2 (germline): SGHRS, YFSETQ. Trimming took 5 bases from V and 5 from J, leaving 19 bases between them.